This T cell receptor beta chain was documented in a study of T cell responses to AZD1222 COVID-19 vaccine. Sequencing used immunoSEQ multiplex PCR; TCRdb keeps in-frame clones, though not all of them. The data show 150,000 or so clones, roughly 92% seen once. Trimming removed 3 bases at V and 0 bases at J, with 11 bases between. Germline values: CDR1 LNHNV, CDR2 YYDKDF (reference sequence). The CDR3 sequence is 16 residues long. V usage is TRBV15 and J usage is TRBJ1-4; D remains ambiguous. This specimen consisted of peripheral blood, obtained on day 0 of AZD1222 vaccination. The sequence derives from an adult in good health. CDR3 DNA: TGTGCCACCAGCAGTGGGAATATTGCAACTAATGAAAAACTGTTTTTT. The encoded protein is CATSSGNIATNEKLFF.